The clone carrying this TCR beta chain was seen once. Sequencing was performed with immunoSEQ multiplex PCR; in TCRdb, only in-frame clones are kept and a portion is missing. The sample consists of approximately 54,000 clones, 81% of them appearing once. There are 15 residues in the CDR3. Trimming removed 7 bases from V and 1 base from J; junction bases left unmatched: 6. CDR1 and CDR2 (germline): LNHDA, SQIVND (reference sequence). These data come from a study of blood T cell repertoires in COVID-19. This sequence originates from a woman between 55 and 75 years old with acute or convalescent COVID-19. The sequencing input was peripheral blood. The chain has TRBV19 and TRBJ2-3, with TRBD2 identical over 9 bases. The CDR3 protein is CASTPRLAGTDTQYF. CDR3 nucleotide sequence: TGTGCCAGTACCCCGAGACTAGCGGGCACAGATACGCAGTATTTT. The complete variable domain, with remaining parts taken from reference TRBV19 and TRBJ2-3, reads DGGITQSPKYLFRKEGQNVTLSCEQNLNHDAMYWYRQDPGQGLRLIYYSQIVNDFQKGDIAEGYSVSREKKESFPLTVTSAQKNPTAFYLCASTPRLAGTDTQYFGPGTRLTVL.